These 25 T cell receptor beta chains originate from one sample sequenced in a study of beta chain features in type 1 diabetes. What was sequenced were expressed TCRB transcripts, since all of the isolated RNA had been reverse transcribed. The repertoire was sequenced with immunoSEQ multiplex PCR; TCRdb's copy has only in-frame clones and lacks some. The top ten hold 6.7% of the sample, which has about 320,000 clones, 14% seen once. Sequenced input: central memory CD4+ T cells from blood. These receptors were taken from a man in his thirties or forties in good health.

This chain uses TRBV11-2 with TRBJ2-2; the D gene is possibly TRBD2 (5 bases). This CDR3 spans 13 amino acids. The V and J ends lost 4 bases and 5 bases respectively, with 8 bases between them. CDR1 is SGHAT, CDR2 FQNNGV, per germline. CDR3 loop: CASSSRETGELFF. In DNA, the CDR3 is TGTGCCAGCAGCTCGAGGGAGACCGGGGAGCTGTTTTTT.

The rearrangement links TRBV19 to TRBJ1-2; 12 bases fit TRBD1. The CDR3 extends over 14 amino acids. From germline, CDR1 is LNHDA and CDR2 SQIVND (reference sequence). Germline trimming cut 7 bases from V and 6 bases from J; bases unmatched to any gene: 6. The CDR3 reads CASNRDRGRDGYTF. The CDR3 nucleotides read TGTGCCAGTAACCGGGACAGGGGGCGCGATGGCTACACCTTC.

V and J are TRBV19 and TRBJ2-5; tentatively, D is TRBD1 (5 bases). The CDR3 length is 13 residues. V was clipped by 3 bases and J by 2 bases, with 7 bases between them. The germline V gene encodes CDR1 LNHDA and CDR2 SQIVND (reference sequence). The CDR3 region has the DNA TGTGCCAGTAGTATTGACAGACAAGAGACCCAGTACTTC. Translating it yields CASSIDRQETQYF.

This clone was seen more than once but under ten times. This chain connects TRBV5-5 to TRBJ2-1; D possibly corresponds to TRBD2 (5 bases). Between the trimmed V and J ends, which lost 4 bases and 1 base, there was a span of 12 bases. The CDR3 contains 15 residues. The germline V gene has CDR1 SGHKS and CDR2 YYEKEE (reference sequence). The CDR3 spells CASSTTRSSYNEQFF. The CDR3 coding sequence is TGTGCCAGCAGCACCACTAGATCATCCTACAATGAGCAGTTCTTC.

This chain joins TRBV29-1 and TRBJ1-1, with no clear D. The germline V gene has CDR1 SQVTM and CDR2 ANQGSEA. CDR3 length: 11 amino acids. Trimming took 4 bases from V and 7 from J, leaving 10 bases between them. For the CDR3, the DNA is TGCAGCGTTGGGAGGTCAGATGAAGCTTTCTTT. Its translation is CSVGRSDEAFF.

The V call is TRBV21-1, the J call TRBJ1-2; the table gives TRBD1 as D, unverified against the DNA. TRBV21-1 is noted as a pseudogene. The CDR3 has 14 amino acids. The CDR3 sequence: CASPHFTGSYGYTF. CDR3 nucleotide sequence: TGTGCCAGCCCGCATTTCACAGGGTCCTATGGCTACACCTTC.

Concerning this clone itself: The identical CDR3 is also encoded by other nucleotide sequences in the sample. Here the CDR3 reads CASSQTRDSPLHF. The CDR3, as DNA: TGTGCCAGCAGCCAAACGAGGGATTCACCCCTCCACTTT. J is TRBJ1-6 and V is TRBV14; D remains unclear. This CDR3 has 13 amino acids. Germline assignment: CDR1 SGHDN and CDR2 FVKESK. Deletions cut 2 bases from V and 8 bases from J, with 7 bases between.

This clone was observed a few times. This chain uses TRBV19 with TRBJ2-2, with 10 bases identical to TRBD1. Losses at the gene ends were 7 bases for V and 5 bases for J; bases not matched to a gene: 13. CDR1 and CDR2 from the germline V gene are LNHDA and SQIVND (reference sequence). The CDR3 sequence is 17 residues long. This CDR3 is CASTLLPDRGPTGELFF. The CDR3 DNA reads TGTGCCAGTACTCTTTTACCAGACAGGGGGCCTACCGGGGAGCTGTTTTTT.

The sample holds a few counts of this clone. CDR3 protein: CASSSGVDTQYF. The CDR3 nucleotides read TGTGCCAGCAGCTCGGGGGTGGATACGCAGTATTTT. The rearrangement uses TRBV11-3 and TRBJ2-3; D perhaps matches TRBD2 (6 bases). The CDR3 is 12 amino acids. Germline V gene lookup returns CDR1 SGHNT and CDR2 YENEEA. V gave up 4 bases and J gave up 6 bases, with 8 bases separating them.

The rearrangement links TRBV12-5 to TRBJ1-1, with D perhaps TRBD1 (5 bases). CDR3 length: 13 amino acids. Germline loops: CDR1 LGHNT, CDR2 FRNRAP. Trimming removed 7 bases from V and 1 base from J, with 10 bases in between. CDR3 region: CASAPQGNTEAFF. In nucleotides, the CDR3 is TGTGCTAGTGCCCCGCAGGGGAACACTGAAGCTTTCTTT.

The table lists this clone with a few counts. The chain combines TRBV10-3 with TRBJ2-5; TRBD1 agrees at 9 bases. Germline assignment: CDR1 ENHRY and CDR2 SYGVKD. V was pared by 8 bases and J by 3 bases, with 4 bases of the junction left unmatched. This CDR3 has 13 residues. The DNA for the CDR3 is TGTGCCATCGGGACAGGGCGAGAAGAGACCCAGTACTTC. The encoded protein is CAIGTGREETQYF.

This clone was recorded only once. This CDR3 is also generated by other DNA sequences in the sample. The chain links TRBV6-4 to TRBJ1-1; D perhaps matches TRBD1 (6 bases). The germline V gene encodes CDR1 MRHNA and CDR2 SNTAGT. V shed 3 bases and J shed 11 bases, with 16 bases lying between them. The CDR3 has 13 residues. Here the CDR3 reads CASSDSAGGRAFF. CDR3 DNA: TGTGCCAGCAGTGATTCTGCCGGGGGGCGGGCTTTCTTT.

This clone was observed a handful of times. In nucleotides, the CDR3 is TGTGCCAGCGGATTCGGGGGGCTCTCGGATGGCTACACCTTC. Its translation is CASGFGGLSDGYTF. The V gene is TRBV11-3, the J gene TRBJ1-2, with D tentatively TRBD1 (6 bases). The V end was cut by 8 bases, the J end by 6 bases, with 19 bases between. This CDR3 is built from 14 residues. The germline V gene has CDR1 SGHNT and CDR2 YENEEA.

This clone was detected many times. This chain connects TRBV18 to TRBJ1-1, with no clear D. The CDR3 length is 11 residues. The germline V gene has CDR1 KGHSH and CDR2 LQKENI. Between the trimmed V and J ends, which lost 3 bases and 4 bases, there was a span of 3 bases. The CDR3 coding sequence is TGTGCCAGCTCACCGAGCACTGAAGCTTTCTTT. It specifies CASSPSTEAFF.

This chain links TRBV27 with TRBJ1-6; TRBD1 matches 7 bases. The CDR3 spans 14 residues. Germline V gives CDR1 MNHEY, CDR2 SMNVEV (reference sequence). Trimming at V came to 5 bases and at J to 7 bases, leaving 5 bases not matched to a gene. The CDR3 region is CASSPGTVNSPLHF. CDR3 nucleotides: TGTGCCAGCAGTCCCGGGACAGTCAATTCACCCCTCCACTTT.

This rearrangement joins TRBV19 to TRBJ1-2; 9 nucleotides agree with TRBD1. The CDR3 extends over 13 amino acids. Trimming removed 6 bases from V and 7 bases from J; junction bases left unmatched: 6. The germline gives CDR1 LNHDA, CDR2 SQIVND (reference sequence). CDR3 protein: CASSTGGGSGYTF. CDR3 coding DNA: TGTGCCAGTAGCACAGGGGGCGGAAGTGGCTACACCTTC.

This clone was recorded a few times. This chain uses TRBV5-1 with TRBJ1-1; 9 nucleotides align to TRBD1. The CDR3 has 17 residues. Looked up from germline, CDR1 is SGHRS and CDR2 is YFSETQ. V gave up 4 bases and J gave up 1 base; unmatched junction bases: 11. The CDR3 DNA sequence: TGCGCCAGCAGCACACACCCGGGACAGGGACCGAACACTGAAGCTTTCTTT. This gives the protein CASSTHPGQGPNTEAFF.

Of note for this clone: A read error may produce the germline difference seen at one junction end. Different DNA sequences within this sample yield the same CDR3. V and J are TRBV9 and TRBJ2-4, with D possibly being TRBD1 (6 bases). Germline lookup yields CDR1 SGDLS and CDR2 YYNGEE. The CDR3 runs 14 residues. The CDR3 nucleotides are TGCGCCAGCAGCGTAGGGGGAGCCAAAAACATTCAGTACTTC. It codes for CASSVGGAKNIQYF.

This clone was picked up many times. The rearrangement uses TRBV28 and TRBJ1-3; 7 nucleotides line up with TRBD1. The CDR3 runs to 15 residues. CDR1 and CDR2 from the germline V gene are MDHEN and SYDVKM. V lost 6 bases and J lost 0; bases outside the gene matches: 5. The CDR3, as DNA: TGTGCCAGCAGGGGAGGGGGCATCTCTGGAAACACCATATATTTT. Encoded protein: CASRGGGISGNTIYF.

The CDR3 bases are TGTGCCAGCAGCTTGCGGGGGATCCCCCAAGAGACCCAGTACTTC. Encoded protein: CASSLRGIPQETQYF. The chain carries TRBV5-8 and TRBJ2-5, with D perhaps matching TRBD2 (6 bases). The ends were cut back, 1 base at V and 1 base at J, with 11 bases in the middle. Germline CDR1 SGHTS, CDR2 YDEGEE. The CDR3 consists of 15 residues.

This chain links TRBV5-5 with TRBJ2-5, with 11 nucleotides matching TRBD1. This CDR3 comprises 15 residues. The germline V gene has CDR1 SGHKS and CDR2 YYEKEE (reference sequence). The junction had 1 base not matched to a gene; V was cut back by 2 bases and J by 1 base. As DNA, the CDR3 is TGTGCCAGCAGCTTCGGGACAGGGGGCCAAGAGACCCAGTACTTC. Translating gives CASSFGTGGQETQYF.

The V and J genes are TRBV19 and TRBJ1-2; 9 bases line up with TRBD1. V gave up 11 bases and J gave up 4 bases; unmatched junction bases: 14. CDR1 and CDR2 from the germline V gene are LNHDA and SQIVND (reference sequence). This CDR3 contains 15 residues. CDR3 loop: CASQKITGGSYGYTF. In DNA form, the CDR3 reads TGTGCCTCCCAGAAAATCACAGGGGGCAGCTATGGCTACACCTTC.

The V call is TRBV21-1, the J call TRBJ2-7; TRBD1 is the table's D call, not checked against the DNA. TRBV21-1 is listed as a pseudogene. This CDR3 is built from 18 residues. The CDR3 sequence is CASSKGPLHFTEFYEQYV. The CDR3 DNA follows: TGTGCCAGCAGCAAAGGCCCCCTCCACTTCACAGAATTTTACGAGCAGTACGTC.

This clone was seen a few times. The V and J genes are TRBV7-3 and TRBJ2-1; 11 nucleotides line up with TRBD1. V trimming: 5 bases; J trimming: 8 bases; junction bases outside the gene matches: 11. CDR3 length: 16 amino acids. Germline V gene lookup returns CDR1 SGHTA and CDR2 FQGTGA. CDR3 nucleotide sequence: TGTGCCAGCAGCCCCGGGACAGGGGGAGATTTACATGAGCAGTTCTTC. Protein sequence: CASSPGTGGDLHEQFF.

The chain joins TRBV5-4 to TRBJ2-7; either TRBD1 or TRBD2 may supply D (5 bases each). Looked up from germline, CDR1 is SGHNT and CDR2 is YYREEE (reference sequence). The CDR3 is made up of 14 amino acids. The germline V and J ends were trimmed by 2 bases and 3 bases, with 12 bases remaining between them. The CDR3 bases are TGTGCCAGCAGCTTAGGGAGCAGGGTCTACGAGCAGTACGTC. This translates into CASSLGSRVYEQYV.